This T cell receptor beta chain came from a study of tumor-infiltrating T cells and Merkel cell polyomavirus (dated by TCRdb to 2017 to 2019). About the investigation overall: In Merkel cell carcinoma patients, the study investigated CD8+ T cells specific for the Merkel cell polyomavirus KLL epitope. TRB sequencing was performed on KLL-tetramer-sorted cells from blood or tumor-infiltrating lymphocytes in some 14 samples, as well as on eleven to twelve matched whole-tumor samples. Patients came in at different disease stages and had a median follow-up of around 2.5 years, ranging from roughly 1.1 to 6.0 years. The therapies patients received were varied and non-standardized, including chemotherapy, radiation and immunotherapies. The majority of whole-tumor samples consisted of approximately 26-micron curls cut from formalin-fixed, paraffin-embedded tissue blocks. Of all the tumor samples in the study, one was a frozen nodal tumor digest and another was a flash-frozen core biopsy of a metastasis. General findings and caveats noted by the study authors: A higher intratumoral fraction of KLL-specific T cells (about 1.8-20% versus roughly 0-0.15%) was associated with significantly improved MCC-specific survival. A greater number of unique KLL-specific clonotypes in tumors (5-108 vs 0-3) was associated with a significant advantage in MCC-specific survival (P = 0.0051). Because the study covered only a single viral epitope, T cells targeting other Merkel cell polyomavirus epitopes were not captured. The small sample size of the study (n of about 11 patients) is a limitation. KLL-specific TRB repertoires proved diverse and largely private: among almost 400 unique sequences, only one clonotype was public, and a couple of patients shared that clonotype.

Compared with germline, V lacks 5 bases and J lacks 8 bases; bases without a gene match: 11. Per the germline V gene (reference sequence), MNHNY is the CDR1 and SVGAGI is the CDR2. From the cysteine up to the phenylalanine, the CDR3 has a length of 14 residues. Just the 42-base CDR3 DNA is kept, in frame starting at base 1. The library was prepared using the immunoSEQ multiplex PCR assay. Genomic DNA extraction, TRB sequencing and normalization were carried out by Adaptive Biotechnologies (Seattle, WA). The paper's data handling went like this. To compute clonality, the Shannon entropy of productive TRB sequences was normalized by log2 of unique productive sequences and then subtracted from one. KLL-specific clonotypes in tumors were identified by matching TCRbeta CDR3 amino acid sequences to those from the tetramer-sorted sample of each patient. Not all clones reach the TCRdb copy of this immuneACCESS table, which keeps in-frame sequences only. Checked studies attribute under half of the gap to unresolved V genes and leave the rest unexplained. V, J and clone size are those of that table, while D and trimming were read from the DNA. This sample is represented by about 25,000 clones; about 90% of them were singletons. The ten largest clonotypes hold roughly 2.7% of the sample.

A note on this clone: What this receptor recognizes is not known. Base qualities are missing; no much larger clone stands one base away.

All patients' tumors stained robustly positive for Merkel cell polyomavirus Large T antigen by immunohistochemistry. The study included twelve Merkel cell carcinoma patients whose blood and/or cultured TIL contained robust KLL-tetramer+ populations exceeding 0.04% of CD8+ T cells. All patients were identified as Caucasian, and a median age of approximately 69 years (range roughly 50 to 80 years) was recorded. For patients with unknown primaries who presented with nodal disease, or in cases where primary tissue was insufficient, lymph node tumors were analyzed. The rearrangement joined TRBV6-6 to TRBJ1-2; 7 central bases correspond to TRBD1. Input material: lymph node tissue. This receptor was taken from a man aged 50-60 years with Merkel cell carcinoma. The DNA reads as follows: TGTGCCAGCAGTCCCAGGGGTCCAGGGGGGGGCTACACCTTC. Its protein reads: CASSPRGPGGGYTF.